The entry below describes one T cell receptor beta chain. CDR1 MNHEY and CDR2 SVGAGI come from the germline V gene. V shed 6 bases and J 7 bases; nucleotides not matched to a gene: 5. This CDR3 contains 15 residues. TCRdb's table, derived via immunoSEQ multiplex PCR, lists solely in-frame clones and lacks some. Of tens of thousands of clones in the sample, approximately 91% were seen once. The data stem from a study of T cells in tuberculosis. Study overall: A South African cohort included IGRA-negative adolescents, latently infected IGRA-positive adolescents and adults with active tuberculosis.

Sequencing was done on a sample of PBMCs. This sequence joins TRBV6-5 and TRBJ2-1; 14 bases match TRBD2. This clonotype was sampled from a donor aged 10 to 29 with latent tuberculosis or without tuberculosis infection. In DNA, the CDR3 is TGTGCCAGCAGCTCCGGGACTAGCGGGGGAAATGAGCAGTTCTTC. Encoded protein: CASSSGTSGGNEQFF.